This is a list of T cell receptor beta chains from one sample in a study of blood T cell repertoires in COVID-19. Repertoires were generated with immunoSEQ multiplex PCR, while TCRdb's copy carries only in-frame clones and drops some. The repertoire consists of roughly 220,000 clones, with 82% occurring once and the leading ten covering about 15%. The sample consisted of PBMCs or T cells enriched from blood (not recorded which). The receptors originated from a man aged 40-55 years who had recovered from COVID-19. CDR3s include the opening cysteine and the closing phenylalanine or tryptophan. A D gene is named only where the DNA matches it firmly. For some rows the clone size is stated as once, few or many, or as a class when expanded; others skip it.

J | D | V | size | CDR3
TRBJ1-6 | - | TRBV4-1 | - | CASSLAGGPNSPLHF
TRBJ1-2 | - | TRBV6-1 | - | CASSEAWGTYGYTF
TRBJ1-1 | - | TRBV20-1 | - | CSARKLNEAFF
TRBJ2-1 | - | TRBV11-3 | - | CASGSGNEQFF
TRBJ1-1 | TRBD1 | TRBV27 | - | CASRQQGGPMNTEAFF
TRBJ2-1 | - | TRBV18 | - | CASSRGGREQFF
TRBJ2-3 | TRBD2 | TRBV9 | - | CASSVRSGETDTQYF
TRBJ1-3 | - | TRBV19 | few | CATRFGGDGNTIYF
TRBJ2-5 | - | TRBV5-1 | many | CASSKTTQETQYF
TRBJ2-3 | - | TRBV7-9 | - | CASSSLLGGSTDTQYF
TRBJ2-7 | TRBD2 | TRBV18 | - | CASSLTSGSYEQYF
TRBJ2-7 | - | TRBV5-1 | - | CASRESWALPTYEQYF
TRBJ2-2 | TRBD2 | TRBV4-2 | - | CASSQPAGGNTGELFF
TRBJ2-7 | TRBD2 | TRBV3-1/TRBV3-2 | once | CASSLSGGTGEQYF
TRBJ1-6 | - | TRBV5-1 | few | CASSLVETGNNSPLHF
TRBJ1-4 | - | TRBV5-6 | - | CASSLLFGGTNEKLFF
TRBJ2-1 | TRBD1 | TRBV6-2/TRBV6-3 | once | CASSPDRGFPSYNEQFF
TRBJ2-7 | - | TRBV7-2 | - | CASSLASGSSYEQYF
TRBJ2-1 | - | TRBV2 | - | CASSFEANEQFF
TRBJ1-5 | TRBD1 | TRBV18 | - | CASSPSRGQGNQPQHF
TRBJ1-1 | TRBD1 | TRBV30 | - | CAWKIKPGQGAQGTEAFF
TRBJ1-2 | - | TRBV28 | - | CASSSVNYGYTF
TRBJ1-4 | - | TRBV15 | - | CATSREETGQKLFF
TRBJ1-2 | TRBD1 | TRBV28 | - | CASSPDRGGYTF
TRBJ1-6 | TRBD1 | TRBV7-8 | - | CASSLFPTGEGSPLHF
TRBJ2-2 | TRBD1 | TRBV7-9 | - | CASSLALTGWHGELFF
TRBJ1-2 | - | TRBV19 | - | CASSIQGLFYGYTF
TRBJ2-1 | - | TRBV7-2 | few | CASSLGQNNEQFF
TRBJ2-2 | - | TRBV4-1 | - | CASSPLALENTGELFF
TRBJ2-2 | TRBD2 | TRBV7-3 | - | CASSLLAGATNTGELFF
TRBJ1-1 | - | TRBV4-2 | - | CASSQDRAGGQAFF